This T cell receptor (beta chain) comes out of a study of Tregs in tolerant kidney transplant recipients. Mixed chimerism was transient after nonmyeloablative marrow transplants from related graft donors. For this clone: The read falls 3 residues short of the CDR3 end, and the missing part is taken from the germline J gene.

Method: immunoSEQ multiplex PCR; TCRdb's copy keeps in-frame clones and lacks some. The listing records around 30,000 clones. The CDR3 length is 13 residues. Germline V gene lookup returns CDR1 LNHDA and CDR2 SQIVND (reference sequence). Trimming cost V 5 bases and J 6 bases, with 11 bases left between them. The V call is TRBV19, the J call TRBJ1-5; D may be TRBD1 (6 bases). This TCR was sampled from a human patient who received a combined kidney and bone marrow transplant. Some T cells may be transferred from the graft donor. Sequenced material: CD4+ T cells from blood (PBMCs), taken 24 months after the transplant. The sequenced part of the CDR3 DNA is TGTGCCAGTAGTCCCACGGACAGTCAGCCC. This encodes CASSPTDSQP. The CDR3 in its entirety is CASSPTDSQPQHF.